This T cell receptor (beta chain) was profiled in a study of a mutant IDH1 vaccine in newly diagnosed glioma. The protocol was immunoSEQ multiplex PCR, while the TCRdb copy is restricted to in-frame clones and leaves out a portion. This repertoire shows roughly 70,000 clones, approximately 84% found once; its top ten account for approximately 9.5%. Time point noted: week 11, during vaccination. One vaccine dose held 300 ug of mutant IDH1 20-mer peptide and came with topical imiquimod. As concerns this clone: What it recognizes is unknown.

This clonotype originated in a woman aged 50 to 65 with glioma. Sequenced material: PBMCs, taken from a glioma patient whose treatment included an IDH1 peptide vaccine.

CDR3 residues: CASSFANSPLHF. CDR3 sequence (DNA): TGTGCCAGCAGTTTCGCTAATTCACCCCTCCACTTT. The chain employs TRBV27 and TRBJ1-6, with D hard to call. Germline CDR1 is MNHEY and CDR2 is SMNVEV (reference sequence). Trimming took off 3 bases at V and 6 bases at J, with 3 bases between the two ends. The CDR3 runs to 12 residues.